Following are 27 T cell receptor beta chains from one sample sequenced in a study of radiation and T cells in renal cell carcinoma. The time point is: blood 2 weeks post-SBRT. Treatment here: 15 Gy SBRT to primary tumor, nephrectomy 4 weeks later. Method: immunoSEQ multiplex PCR; TCRdb's copy keeps in-frame clones and lacks some. The profile covers some 130,000 clones, with about 81% appearing a single time and under 2.5% taken by the ten largest. This material consisted of blood, taken from a patient whose treatment included radiotherapy and nephrectomy. These receptors all come from a woman between 55 and 75 years old with renal cell carcinoma.

J is TRBJ2-5 and V is TRBV6-5; D is perhaps TRBD2 (6 bases). The J call may be faulty, since TRBJ2-7 better matches the DNA end. Germline CDR1 reads MNHEY; CDR2 reads SVGAGI. The CDR3 loop spans 14 amino acids. The DNA of the CDR3 is TGTGCCAGCAGTTATGCGGGGCTCCACTACGAGCAGTACTTC. It yields the protein CASSYAGLHYEQYF.

The chain uses TRBV7-6 and TRBJ2-3; D is ambiguous. The CDR3 has 14 residues. CDR1 and CDR2 from the germline V gene are SGHVS and FNYEAQ. Trimming cost V 2 bases and J 2 bases, with 8 bases left between them. CDR3 protein: CASSLSGYTDTQYF. CDR3 sequence (DNA): TGTGCCAGCAGCTTATCCGGGTACACAGATACGCAGTATTTT.

The chain combines TRBV28 with TRBJ2-1; 8 positions match TRBD1. CDR1 MDHEN and CDR2 SYDVKM come from the germline V gene. After removal of 5 bases from V and 2 bases from J, the junction contained 5 bases not matched to a gene. CDR3 size: 15 residues. The DNA of the CDR3 is TGTGCCAGCAGTAAGGGACAGGAGGCCTACAATGAGCAGTTCTTC. It yields the protein CASSKGQEAYNEQFF.

The chain links TRBV5-4 to TRBJ2-7, with D possibly being TRBD2 (5 bases). Germline CDR1 and CDR2: SGHNT and YYREEE (reference sequence). Trimming took 0 bases from V and 1 from J, leaving 11 bases between them. CDR3 size: 15 residues. CDR3 protein: CASSLGGTGSYEQYF. CDR3 sequence (DNA): TGTGCCAGCAGCTTGGGGGGTACGGGGTCCTACGAGCAGTACTTC. Variable domain in full (rest from reference TRBV5-4 and TRBJ2-7): ETGVTQSPTHLIKTRGQQVTLRCSSQSGHNTVSWYQQALGQGPQFIFQYYREEENGRGNFPPRFSGLQFPNYSSELNVNALELDDSALYLCASSLGGTGSYEQYFGPGTRLTVT.

This chain uses TRBV29-1 with TRBJ2-3; D call uncertain. Trimming took off 6 bases at V and 4 bases at J, with 20 bases between the two ends. Germline CDR1 is SQVTM and CDR2 is ANQGSEA. CDR3 length equals 15 residues. The CDR3 protein is CSVALTTLFSDTQYF. The CDR3 DNA sequence: TGCAGCGTGGCCCTCACTACCCTTTTTTCAGATACGCAGTATTTT.

The chain has TRBV6-1 and TRBJ1-3, with unresolved D. Trimming took off 8 bases at V and 0 bases at J, with 14 bases between the two ends. In germline, CDR1 is MNHNS, CDR2 SASEGT. The CDR3 runs 15 residues. The CDR3 DNA follows: TGTGCCAGCGGACCACAAATCGACTCTGGAAACACCATATATTTT. The encoded protein is CASGPQIDSGNTIYF.

In DNA form, the CDR3 reads TGTGCCAGCAGCCGAACGGGACAGGGGGAGGGCACTGAAGCTTTCTTT. Its protein is CASSRTGQGEGTEAFF. The V call is TRBV5-4, the J call TRBJ1-1; TRBD1 aligns across 11 bases. Germline CDR1 SGHNT, CDR2 YYREEE (reference sequence). V lost 4 bases, J lost 4 bases, and 9 bases stayed unmatched. The CDR3 contains 16 residues.

V usage is TRBV28 and J usage is TRBJ1-1, with TRBD1 as a possible D gene (5 bases). Germline CDR1 MDHEN, CDR2 SYDVKM. With 3 bases removed from V and 5 bases from J, the gap between germline ends came to 10 bases. CDR3 length equals 13 residues. The CDR3 loop is CASSLGRATEAFF. The CDR3 nucleotides read TGTGCCAGCAGTTTGGGACGGGCTACTGAAGCTTTCTTT. Looking up the rest from reference TRBV28 and TRBJ1-1 gives the full variable domain: DVKVTQSSRYLVKRTGEKVFLECVQDMDHENMFWYRQDPGLGLRLIYFSYDVKMKEKGDIPEGYSVSREKKERFSLILESASTNQTSMYLCASSLGRATEAFFGQGTRLTVV.

The chain is built from TRBV5-8 and TRBJ1-5; D perhaps matches TRBD1 (6 bases). The CDR3 extends over 15 amino acids. In germline, CDR1 is SGHTS, CDR2 YDEGEE. V lost 9 bases and J 7 bases, leaving 23 bases between the germline ends. CDR3 protein: CATLPLGRGEQPQHF. CDR3 sequence (DNA): TGTGCCACCCTCCCGCTGGGCAGGGGAGAACAGCCCCAGCATTTT.

The rearrangement links TRBV6-6 to TRBJ2-3, with 8 bases that match TRBD2. Germline assignment: CDR1 MNHNY and CDR2 SVGAGI (reference sequence). V trimming: 5 bases; J trimming: 1 base; junction bases outside the gene matches: 5. The CDR3 totals 15 residues. CDR3 protein: CASSAGGAGTDTQYF. The CDR3 region has the DNA TGTGCCAGCAGTGCCGGGGGGGCGGGCACAGATACGCAGTATTTT.

This clone was seen just once. The chain recombines TRBV18 with TRBJ2-2; D gene uncertain. Germline assignment: CDR1 KGHSH and CDR2 LQKENI. This CDR3 spans 16 amino acids. The V and J ends lost 4 bases and 6 bases respectively, with 18 bases between them. For the CDR3, the DNA is TGTGCCAGCTCACTGACTTCGACTGCCGGCGCCGGGGAGCTGTTTTTT. Residues: CASSLTSTAGAGELFF.

The chain has TRBV10-3 and TRBJ2-1; 9 nucleotides align to TRBD2. V dropped 5 bases and J dropped 5; count of bases not matched to a gene: 7. The length of the CDR3 is 15 residues. The V gene's germline CDR1 is ENHRY and CDR2 SYGVKD. The CDR3 bases are TGTGCCATCAGTTTAGCGGGAGAGGGTAACAATGAGCAGTTCTTC. This encodes CAISLAGEGNNEQFF.

The chain is built from TRBV28 and TRBJ1-4; D uncertain. Germline V gives CDR1 MDHEN, CDR2 SYDVKM. The V gene lost 4 bases and the J gene lost 0 bases, with 12 bases spanning the gap. CDR3 length: 16 residues. The DNA for the CDR3 is TGTGCCAGCAGTTCTTTCGAAGCTGCAACTAATGAAAAACTGTTTTTT. Translated: CASSSFEAATNEKLFF. Together with reference TRBV28 and TRBJ1-4, the CDR3 gives the full variable domain: DVKVTQSSRYLVKRTGEKVFLECVQDMDHENMFWYRQDPGLGLRLIYFSYDVKMKEKGDIPEGYSVSREKKERFSLILESASTNQTSMYLCASSSFEAATNEKLFFGSGTQLSVL.

The V gene is TRBV6-5, the J gene TRBJ2-1; D is possibly TRBD2 (7 bases). The CDR3 is made up of 14 amino acids. V lost 5 bases, J lost 8 bases, and 16 bases lay in between. Per germline, CDR1 MNHEY and CDR2 SVGAGI. For the CDR3, the DNA is TGTGCCAGCAGTCGCTGGGGGGGCCAGGATGAGCAGTTCTTC. This sequence encodes CASSRWGGQDEQFF.

The chain employs TRBV11-2 and TRBJ2-1; TRBD2 matches 9 bases. The CDR3 has 16 residues. The germline CDR1 and CDR2 sequences are SGHAT and FQNNGV. The junction had 5 bases not matched to a gene; V was cut back by 1 base and J by 4 bases. The CDR3 nucleotides are TGTGCCAGCAGCTTAGCCCCTAGCGGGACTTACAATGAGCAGTTCTTC. It yields the protein CASSLAPSGTYNEQFF.

The J gene is TRBJ1-4, the V gene TRBV19, with 9 bases that match TRBD1. The V gene end was trimmed by 6 bases and the J gene end by 4 bases; junction bases not matched to a gene: 12. Germline-derived CDR1 and CDR2 are LNHDA and SQIVND (reference sequence). The CDR3 spans 17 residues. The CDR3 is CASRMRRTGVNNEKLFF. CDR3 nucleotide sequence: TGTGCCAGTAGGATGAGAAGGACAGGGGTGAATAATGAAAAACTGTTTTTT. Complete variable domain (other parts from reference TRBV19 and TRBJ1-4): DGGITQSPKYLFRKEGQNVTLSCEQNLNHDAMYWYRQDPGQGLRLIYYSQIVNDFQKGDIAEGYSVSREKKESFPLTVTSAQKNPTAFYLCASRMRRTGVNNEKLFFGSGTQLSVL.

CDR3 bases: TGTGCCAGCAGTACCCCCCTGGGTTTGAACACTGAAGCTTTCTTT. Translating it yields CASSTPLGLNTEAFF. This chain connects TRBV6-1 to TRBJ1-1; D is undetermined. The CDR3 extends over 15 amino acids. Germline V gene data show CDR1 as MNHNS and CDR2 as SASEGT. The V gene lost 5 bases and the J gene lost 0 bases, with 13 bases spanning the gap.

The chain uses TRBV27 and TRBJ1-2; 7 bases are a match to TRBD1. This CDR3 is built from 16 residues. Germline-derived CDR1 and CDR2 are MNHEY and SMNVEV (reference sequence). The ends lost 4 bases at V and 3 bases at J; junction bases unmatched: 11. The chain's CDR3 is CASSSAHRGLYYGYTF. CDR3 nucleotide sequence: TGTGCCAGCAGTTCCGCTCACAGGGGCCTTTACTATGGCTACACCTTC.

The chain uses TRBV6-5 and TRBJ1-2; possibly TRBD1 for D (5 bases). V lost 6 bases to trimming and J lost 2 bases, with 7 bases between them. The CDR3 length is 12 residues. The germline gives CDR1 MNHEY, CDR2 SVGAGI. DNA of the CDR3: TGTGCCAGCAGGGCAGGGAACTATGGCTACACCTTC. Amino acid sequence: CASRAGNYGYTF.

The rearrangement links TRBV28 to TRBJ2-1; tentative D call: TRBD2 (6 bases). Looked up from germline, CDR1 is MDHEN and CDR2 is SYDVKM. V shed 5 bases and J shed 0 bases, with 14 bases lying between them. The CDR3 spans 16 residues. The CDR3 nucleotides read TGTGCCAGCAGTCCAGCGGGCTGGAGCTCCTACAATGAGCAGTTCTTC. Its translation: CASSPAGWSSYNEQFF.

V is TRBV27 and J is TRBJ2-1; 13 positions match TRBD2. With V trimmed by 6 bases and J by 6 bases, 8 bases remained unmatched. Germline CDR1 and CDR2: MNHEY and SMNVEV (reference sequence). CDR3 length: 16 amino acids. The CDR3 DNA sequence: TGTGCCAGCAGCCCAGGTGGACTAGCGGGAGTCAATGAGCAGTTCTTC. It is translated as CASSPGGLAGVNEQFF.

V usage is TRBV9 and J usage is TRBJ2-3, with TRBD2 matching 9 bases. Trimming removed 4 bases from V and 3 bases from J; junction bases left unmatched: 12. The CDR3 is 17 amino acids. Germline V lookup: CDR1 SGDLS, CDR2 YYNGEE. This CDR3 reads CASSIQGTAGGTDTQYF. The CDR3 DNA is TGTGCCAGCAGCATACAAGGGACAGCGGGGGGAACAGATACGCAGTATTTT. The full variable domain, its missing parts supplied by reference TRBV9 and TRBJ2-3, is DSGVTQTPKHLITATGQRVTLRCSPRSGDLSVYWYQQSLDQGLQFLIQYYNGEERAKGNILERFSAQQFPDLHSELNLSSLELGDSALYFCASSIQGTAGGTDTQYFGPGTRLTVL.

This chain uses TRBV18 with TRBJ2-1; TRBD2 agrees at 7 bases. V shed 3 bases and J 5 bases; nucleotides not matched to a gene: 4. Germline V lookup: CDR1 KGHSH, CDR2 LQKENI. The CDR3 is 14 amino acids. CDR3: CASSPQRGDNEQFF. CDR3 nucleotide sequence: TGTGCCAGCTCACCTCAACGGGGGGACAATGAGCAGTTCTTC.

This chain's CDR3 is CASSLGRGETQYF. In DNA form, the CDR3 reads TGTGCCAGTAGTCTCGGCAGGGGGGAGACCCAGTACTTC. The chain has TRBV19 and TRBJ2-5, with 7 bases that match TRBD1. Germline V CDR1 and CDR2: LNHDA, SQIVND (reference sequence). Unmatched junction bases numbered 5, after V lost 5 bases and J lost 5 bases. CDR3 size: 13 residues. Full variable domain (outside the CDR3, taken from reference TRBV19 and TRBJ2-5): DGGITQSPKYLFRKEGQNVTLSCEQNLNHDAMYWYRQDPGQGLRLIYYSQIVNDFQKGDIAEGYSVSREKKESFPLTVTSAQKNPTAFYLCASSLGRGETQYFGPGTRLLVL.

The rearrangement joins TRBV19 to TRBJ1-5; TRBD1 agrees at 10 bases. The length of the CDR3 is 16 residues. With 5 bases clipped from V and 4 bases from J, the junction kept 8 bases outside the gene matches. The germline V gene encodes CDR1 LNHDA and CDR2 SQIVND (reference sequence). CDR3 in amino acids: CASSARQGAGNQPQHF. The CDR3 DNA is TGTGCCAGTAGTGCGAGACAGGGGGCAGGGAATCAGCCCCAGCATTTT. The variable domain in full, completed from reference TRBV19 and TRBJ1-5, reads DGGITQSPKYLFRKEGQNVTLSCEQNLNHDAMYWYRQDPGQGLRLIYYSQIVNDFQKGDIAEGYSVSREKKESFPLTVTSAQKNPTAFYLCASSARQGAGNQPQHFGDGTRLSIL.

The V gene is TRBV9, the J gene TRBJ2-2; D remains unclear. V gave up 5 bases and J gave up 6 bases, with 17 bases separating them. The CDR3 runs to 15 residues. Germline-derived CDR1 and CDR2 are SGDLS and YYNGEE. CDR3 DNA: TGTGCCAGCAGTTCCGGATCCGGTTTACCCGGGGAGCTGTTTTTT. Translation gives CASSSGSGLPGELFF.

A single count supports this clone. This rearrangement joins TRBV5-4 to TRBJ2-2; the D is unclear. The length of the CDR3 is 16 residues. CDR1 is SGHNT and CDR2 is YYREEE in the germline V gene (reference sequence). V lost 0 bases and J lost 5, with 14 bases in between. The CDR3 DNA is TGTGCCAGCAGCTTGGAGCCGCGGTTGCAAACCGGGGAGCTGTTTTTT. Translated, it gives CASSLEPRLQTGELFF.